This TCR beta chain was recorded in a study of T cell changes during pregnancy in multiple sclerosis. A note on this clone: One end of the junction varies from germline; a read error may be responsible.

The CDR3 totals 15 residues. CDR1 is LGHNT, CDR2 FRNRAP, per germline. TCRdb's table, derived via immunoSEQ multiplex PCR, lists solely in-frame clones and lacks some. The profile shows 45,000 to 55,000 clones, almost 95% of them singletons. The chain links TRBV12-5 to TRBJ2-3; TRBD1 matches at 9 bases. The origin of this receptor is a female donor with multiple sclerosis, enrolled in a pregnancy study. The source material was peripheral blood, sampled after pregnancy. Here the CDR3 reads CASGLDRGNTDTQYF. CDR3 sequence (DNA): TGTGCTAGTGGATTGGACAGGGGAAACACAGATACGCAGTATTTT. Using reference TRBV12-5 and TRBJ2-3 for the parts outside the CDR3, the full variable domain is DARVTQTPRHKVTEMGQEVTMRCQPILGHNTVFWYRQTMMQGLELLAYFRNRAPLDDSGMPKDRFSAEMPDATLATLKIQPSEPRDSAVYFCASGLDRGNTDTQYFGPGTRLTVL.